The 21 T cell receptor beta chains below come from one sample, sequenced in a study of T cell responses to AZD1222 COVID-19 vaccine. The repertoire was sequenced with immunoSEQ multiplex PCR; TCRdb's copy has only in-frame clones and lacks some. The sample lists some 90,000 clones, roughly 88% occurring once. The sample in question was peripheral blood, obtained on day 0 of AZD1222 vaccination. These TCRs come from an adult in good health.

DNA for the CDR3: TGTGCCAGCAGTGACCCTAGTGGACAGACGTATAGCAATCAGCCCCAGCATTTT. It codes for CASSDPSGQTYSNQPQHF. V and J are TRBV6-4 and TRBJ1-5, with D possibly TRBD1 on 6 matching bases. V was pared by 2 bases and J by 0 bases, with 17 bases between. The CDR3 is made up of 18 amino acids. Germline V gives CDR1 MRHNA, CDR2 SNTAGT.

V gene TRBV19 combines with J gene TRBJ2-1; weak D call: TRBD1 (6 bases). The CDR3 sequence is 15 residues long. Trimming took off 0 bases at V and 7 bases at J, with 13 bases between the two ends. Germline V gene lookup returns CDR1 LNHDA and CDR2 SQIVND (reference sequence). The CDR3: CASSIEPGAHNEQFF. CDR3 DNA: TGTGCCAGTAGTATAGAGCCAGGGGCCCATAATGAGCAGTTCTTC.

The rearrangement links TRBV30 to TRBJ2-3, with D possibly being TRBD2 (5 bases). Trimming took 0 bases from V and 4 from J, leaving 14 bases between them. CDR3 length: 15 amino acids. Germline V gene sequence: CDR1 GTSNPN, CDR2 SVGIG (reference sequence). The CDR3 bases are TGTGCCTGGAGTGTAGTTGGGCTAGCATCAGATACGCAGTATTTT. It codes for CAWSVVGLASDTQYF.

The rearrangement joins TRBV5-4 to TRBJ2-7; a possible D gene is TRBD1 (6 bases). Trimming pared 0 bases from V and 3 bases from J, leaving 16 bases between. The CDR3 runs 16 residues. Looked up from germline, CDR1 is SGHNT and CDR2 is YYREEE (reference sequence). The CDR3 protein is CASSLARIGGNYEQYF. CDR3 DNA sequence: TGTGCCAGCAGCTTGGCCCGTATTGGGGGCAACTACGAGCAGTACTTC.

The chain links TRBV9 to TRBJ1-6, with TRBD1 matching 8 bases. Unmatched junction bases numbered 6, after V lost 0 bases and J lost 7 bases. CDR1 SGDLS and CDR2 YYNGEE come from the germline V gene. The CDR3 is made up of 16 amino acids. CDR3 sequence reads: CASSVALDRDNSPLHF. The CDR3, as DNA: TGTGCCAGCAGCGTAGCTTTGGACAGGGACAATTCACCCCTCCACTTT.

This sequence joins TRBV6-5 and TRBJ2-5, with a tentative D call TRBD2 (6 bases). Trimming stripped 8 bases from V and 7 bases from J, with 11 bases between. The germline V gene has CDR1 MNHEY and CDR2 SVGAGI. The CDR3 loop spans 11 amino acids. CDR3 in DNA: TGTGCCAGCCCGGGAGTCGCGACCCAGTACTTC. It is translated as CASPGVATQYF.

This clone has just a few counts. The chain uses TRBV3-1 (or the pseudogene TRBV3-2) and TRBJ1-1; possible D gene TRBD1, 6 bases. Trimming left V 1 base short and J 6 bases short, with 9 bases between. Per germline, CDR1 LGHDT and CDR2 YNNKEL (reference sequence). The CDR3 runs to 13 residues. Here the CDR3 reads CASSQVGQSEAFF. The CDR3 nucleotides read TGTGCCAGCAGCCAAGTTGGACAGTCTGAAGCTTTCTTT.

The chain uses TRBV2 and TRBJ1-1, with a possible D match to TRBD1 (5 bases). This CDR3 is built from 15 residues. With 2 bases removed from V and 0 bases from J, the gap between germline ends came to 10 bases. Germline loops: CDR1 SNHLY, CDR2 FYNNEI. DNA for the CDR3: TGTGCCAGCAGTGAACGAGGGGCGGTGAACACTGAAGCTTTCTTT. Residues: CASSERGAVNTEAFF.

The V gene is TRBV30, the J gene TRBJ2-3; 7 nucleotides match TRBD2. J gave up 3 bases and V 3 bases, and 3 bases lay outside the gene matches. This CDR3 is 13 amino acids long. Germline-derived CDR1 and CDR2 are GTSNPN and SVGIG (reference sequence). This CDR3 is CAWRIGGTDTQYF. CDR3 sequence (DNA): TGTGCCTGGAGGATCGGGGGGACAGATACGCAGTATTTT. Full variable domain (rest looked up from reference TRBV30 and TRBJ2-3): SQTIHQWPATLVQPVGSPLSLECTVEGTSNPNLYWYRQAAGRGLQLLFYSVGIGQISSEVPQNLSASRPQDRQFILSSKKLLLSDSGFYLCAWRIGGTDTQYFGPGTRLTVL.

V gene TRBV2 combines with J gene TRBJ2-3, with 13 bases identical to TRBD2. The V and J ends lost 5 bases and 6 bases, in that order; junction bases with no gene match: 2. Germline V gives CDR1 SNHLY, CDR2 FYNNEI. The CDR3 covers 14 residues. The chain's CDR3 is CASSLLAGGDTQYF. Written as DNA, the CDR3 is TGTGCCAGCAGTTTACTAGCGGGGGGGGATACGCAGTATTTT.

The chain couples TRBV5-4 to TRBJ1-2; the match to TRBD1 covers 7 bases. V was pared by 4 bases and J by 0 bases, with 6 bases of the junction left unmatched. The germline CDR1 and CDR2 sequences are SGHNT and YYREEE (reference sequence). The CDR3 contains 15 residues. CDR3 sequence: CASSPGTASNYGYTF. The CDR3 region has the DNA TGTGCCAGCAGCCCCGGGACAGCCTCTAACTATGGCTACACCTTC.

This rearrangement joins TRBV18 to TRBJ2-7; D is unclear. This CDR3 is 11 amino acids long. Germline lookup yields CDR1 KGHSH and CDR2 LQKENI. Trimming removed 1 base from V and 4 bases from J, with 2 bases in between. The CDR3 sequence is CASSPQYEQYF. CDR3 DNA: TGTGCCAGCTCACCACAGTACGAGCAGTACTTC.

This clone was seen only a few times. The chain carries TRBV24-1 and TRBJ1-2, with D unclear. Germline V lookup: CDR1 KGHDR, CDR2 SFDVKD. Trimming removed 4 bases at V and 3 bases at J, with 8 bases between. The CDR3 covers 13 residues. CDR3 nucleotide sequence: TGTGCCACCAGTGAGGACCGAGACTATGGCTACACCTTC. Its translation: CATSEDRDYGYTF.

The chain links TRBV27 to TRBJ1-5, with D unresolved. The V and J ends lost 4 bases and 6 bases respectively, with 16 bases between them. CDR3 length: 15 amino acids. The germline CDR1 and CDR2 sequences are MNHEY and SMNVEV (reference sequence). The CDR3 sequence: CASSSLGVGIQPQHF. The CDR3 DNA sequence: TGTGCCAGCAGTTCCCTTGGGGTAGGAATTCAGCCCCAGCATTTT.

The V gene is TRBV7-9, the J gene TRBJ1-1, with a tentative D call TRBD1 (5 bases). Per the germline V gene, CDR1 is SEHNR and CDR2 is FQNEAQ (reference sequence). This CDR3 has 13 amino acids. The V gene lost 1 base and the J gene lost 8 bases, with 11 bases spanning the gap. The CDR3 nucleotides are TGTGCCAGCAGCTTAGATGGGGGAGGAGAAGCTTTCTTT. The encoded protein is CASSLDGGGEAFF.

The V call is TRBV18, the J call TRBJ1-2; D unclear. With 3 bases removed from V and 5 bases from J, the gap between germline ends came to 10 bases. Germline CDR1 and CDR2: KGHSH and LQKENI. The CDR3 length is 13 residues. The CDR3 DNA follows: TGTGCCAGCTCACCTACAGATGAATATGGCTACACCTTC. It specifies CASSPTDEYGYTF.

CDR3 protein: CASAAQPDKQYF. The DNA for the CDR3 is TGTGCCAGCGCCGCCCAACCGGACAAGCAGTACTTC. The rearrangement links TRBV12-3 or TRBV12-4 to TRBJ2-7, with D perhaps TRBD1 (5 bases). With 8 bases removed from V and 8 bases from J, the gap between germline ends came to 16 bases. There are 12 residues in the CDR3.

The chain employs TRBV6-6 and TRBJ2-3, with D possibly matching TRBD1 (6 bases). Trimming removed 2 bases from V and 0 bases from J, with 12 bases in between. Germline CDR1 and CDR2: MNHNY and SVGAGI (reference sequence). The CDR3 spans 16 residues. The CDR3 protein is CASSYDRLASTDTQYF. The CDR3 bases are TGTGCCAGCAGTTACGACAGGCTGGCTAGCACAGATACGCAGTATTTT.

This clone has a single count. The chain recombines TRBV6-1 with TRBJ1-5; D is undetermined. The CDR3 has 15 residues. Germline V CDR1 and CDR2: MNHNS, SASEGT. Trimming shortened V by 0 bases and J by 9 bases, and 15 bases separated the two germline ends. CDR3 nucleotides: TGTGCCAGCAGTGAAGCCGGAGGGAACAGCCGGCCCCAGCATTTT. It yields the protein CASSEAGGNSRPQHF.

The chain couples TRBV7-2 to TRBJ1-5; the D is unclear. The CDR3 has 15 amino acids. The V gene lost 2 bases and the J gene lost 3 bases, with 11 bases spanning the gap. Germline V CDR1 and CDR2: SGHTA, FQGNSA. The CDR3 is CASSLWRDFNQPQHF. CDR3 DNA: TGTGCCAGCAGCTTATGGCGGGATTTCAATCAGCCCCAGCATTTT.

This clone was seen a few times. The V and J genes are TRBV24-1 and TRBJ2-1; weak D call: TRBD2 (6 bases). With 4 bases removed from V and 10 bases from J, the gap between germline ends came to 16 bases. Germline assignment: CDR1 KGHDR and CDR2 SFDVKD. This CDR3 has 14 residues. Here the CDR3 reads CATSDRDSVVEQFF. CDR3 sequence (DNA): TGTGCCACCAGTGACCGGGACTCCGTTGTAGAGCAGTTCTTC.